The clone carrying this T cell receptor beta chain was seen a handful of times. This record belongs to a study of T-cell reconstitution after alpha-beta-depleted transplantation in children. Between the trimmed V and J ends, which lost 4 bases and 2 bases, there was a span of 11 bases. The CDR3 has 14 residues. Germline V gene data show CDR1 as SGHNT and CDR2 as YENEEA. It was with unique molecular identifiers that the TCRbeta library was prepared. Each CDR3 protein gets one entry after TCRdb re-called the PCR reads with MiXCR. Of roughly 500,000 distinct CDR3 sequences listed, approximately 30% are singletons.

The chain joins TRBV11-3 to TRBJ2-5, with a possible D match to TRBD2 (5 bases). The receptor was derived from a human donor who donated a stem cell graft to a child with aplastic anemia. The sample was PBMCs from the stem cell graft donor, taken from the stem cell graft. In DNA, the CDR3 is TGTGCCAGCAGCTCTCCGGGGTCTCAAGAGACCCAGTACTTC. Protein: CASSSPGSQETQYF.